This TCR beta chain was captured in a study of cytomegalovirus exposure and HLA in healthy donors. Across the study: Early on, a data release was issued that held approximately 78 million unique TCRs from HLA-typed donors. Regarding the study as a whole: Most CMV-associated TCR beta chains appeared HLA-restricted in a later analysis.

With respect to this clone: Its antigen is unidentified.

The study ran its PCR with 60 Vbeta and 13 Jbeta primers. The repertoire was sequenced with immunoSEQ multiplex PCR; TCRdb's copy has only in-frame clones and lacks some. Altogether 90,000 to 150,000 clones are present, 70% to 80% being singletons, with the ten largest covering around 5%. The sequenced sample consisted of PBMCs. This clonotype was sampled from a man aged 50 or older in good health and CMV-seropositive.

CDR3 nucleotides: TGCGCCAGCAGCTTGACAGGTAGTAACTATGGCTACACCTTC. The encoded protein is CASSLTGSNYGYTF. The chain links TRBV5-1 to TRBJ1-2; D might be TRBD1 (5 bases). V was trimmed by 1 base and J by 1 base, leaving 8 bases between them. This CDR3 is built from 14 residues. The V gene's germline CDR1 is SGHRS and CDR2 YFSETQ.